The present TCR beta chain was sequenced within a study of a mutant IDH1 vaccine in newly diagnosed glioma (dated by TCRdb to 2020 to 2022). Regarding the complete study: Vaccination started 4-6 weeks after radiotherapy alone, or was given together with temozolomide cycles in the groups whose treatment included chemotherapy. Before enrollment, patients had received standard therapy of radiotherapy alone, temozolomide alone, or radiochemotherapy with temozolomide; most received the combination. The week-35 safety follow-up took place at visit V12, and the week-47 end of study took place at visit V13. Peripheral blood was drawn at six visits: V03 (baseline), V05, V07, V10, V12 and V13. The roughly 30 treated patients were approximately 62% male and around 40% female, with a mean age of approximately 40 years. For exploratory analyses, longitudinal TCRB deep sequencing was carried out in more than 20 treated patients wherever samples were available.

Details on this clone: It has no known antigen specificity. Nothing much larger sits one base from this clone, and base qualities are not available.

Results and caveats for the whole study, not just this receptor: Vaccine-induced immune responses across multiple MHC alleles were detected in approximately 93% of patients. PBMC samples for TCRB deep sequencing were selected based on availability. The authors stated that sample limitations prevented analyses of patient blood samples from being reproduced. No apparent relationship was observed between pseudoprogression and alterations in the top peripheral T cell clonotypes detected by TCRB sequencing.

The method behind the library was the immunoSEQ multiplex PCR assay. Following the manufacturer's protocol, the hsTCRB Kit was used to amplify rearranged TCR beta chain sequences. Sequencing of TCRB libraries was carried out on an Illumina MiSeq. The original methods were these. The kit vendor's proprietary platform handled demultiplexing, trimming and gene mapping. TCRdb mirrors the immuneACCESS table, restricted to in-frame sequences. Some clones are absent from its copies; in checked studies, under half trace to an unresolved V gene, and the reason for the others is unknown. For V, J and clone size, that table is used; D and trimming come from the DNA. Within this sample are more than 55,000 clones, with around 80% of them counted one time only. The top ten clonotypes cover less than 4.5% of the sample. The time point label corresponds to: week 35, safety follow-up. Each vaccine dose, consisting of 300 ug of a 20-mer mutant IDH1 peptide in Montanide, was administered subcutaneously with topical imiquimod. Across visits V03 through V10, patients got a total of eight vaccinations, given in weeks 1, 3, 5, 7, 11, 15, 19 and 23. Newly diagnosed WHO grade 3 or 4 IDH1-mutant astrocytomas showing loss of nuclear ATRX were present in the donors. The samples were drawn from NOA16, a multicentre, single-arm, open-label phase I trial in Germany that tested a mutant IDH1 peptide vaccine in humans for the first time. The DNeasy Blood and Tissue Kit was used to extract genomic DNA from EDTA blood for TCRB sequencing.

CDR1 SGHAT and CDR2 FQDESV are derived from the germline V gene (reference sequence). From the cysteine up to the phenylalanine, the CDR3 has a length of 12 residues. The DNA shown is the 36-base CDR3, in frame from base 1. Cut back by 2 bases and 8 bases, the V and J ends lie 6 bases apart. The origin of this receptor is a man in his thirties or forties with glioma. The V gene is TRBV11-1 and the J gene is TRBJ1-4; the D gene remains uncertain. Material: PBMCs, obtained from a glioma patient whose treatment included an IDH1 peptide vaccine. Read as DNA, the sequence is TGTGCCAGCAGCTTATTAGCGGAAAAACTGTTTTTT. Its translation reads: CASSLLAEKLFF.